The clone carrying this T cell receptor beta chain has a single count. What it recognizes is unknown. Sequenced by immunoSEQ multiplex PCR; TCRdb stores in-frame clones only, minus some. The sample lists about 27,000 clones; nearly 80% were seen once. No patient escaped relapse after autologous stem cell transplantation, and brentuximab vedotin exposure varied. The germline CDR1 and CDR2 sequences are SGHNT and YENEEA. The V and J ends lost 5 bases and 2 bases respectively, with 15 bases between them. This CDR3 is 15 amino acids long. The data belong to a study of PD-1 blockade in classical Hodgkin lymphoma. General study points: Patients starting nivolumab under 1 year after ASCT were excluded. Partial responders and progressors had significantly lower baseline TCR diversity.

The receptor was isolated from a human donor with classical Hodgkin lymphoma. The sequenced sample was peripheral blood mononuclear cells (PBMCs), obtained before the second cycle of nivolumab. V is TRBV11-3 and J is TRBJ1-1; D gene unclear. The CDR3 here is CASSPSSSGNTEAFF. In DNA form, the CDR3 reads TGTGCCAGCAGCCCCTCTTCTTCAGGCAACACTGAAGCTTTCTTT.